These 12 T cell receptor beta chains were all obtained from the same sample, sequenced in a study of vaccination effects on CD4 cells after COVID-19. For these TCRs, the target antigens are not known. Repertoires were generated with immunoSEQ multiplex PCR, while TCRdb's copy carries only in-frame clones and drops some. The data show roughly 24,000 clones, 73% seen once. Pools of viral peptides were used by the ViraFEST assay to expand antigen-specific CD4+ T cells ahead of sequencing. The authors isolated CD4+ T cells after about 10 days of culture. Vaccine recipients, nucleocapsid antibody negative, had no prior SARS-CoV-2 infection. The starting material was CD4+ T cells from PBMCs cultured with SARS-CoV-2 spike peptides, obtained before COVID-19 vaccination. These receptors came from a human donor who received a COVID-19 vaccine.

The gene calls are TRBV12-3 or TRBV12-4 and TRBJ2-1, with D uncertain. The CDR3 length is 13 residues. The V end lost 5 bases, the J end lost 2 bases, and 7 bases lay between the germline ends. The CDR3 spells CASSVLTYNEQFF. The CDR3 nucleotides are TGTGCCAGCAGTGTACTCACCTACAATGAGCAGTTCTTC.

In this sample, this clone turned up once. The chain recombines TRBV5-1 with TRBJ1-4, with D possibly being TRBD1 (6 bases). Germline V gene data show CDR1 as SGHRS and CDR2 as YFSETQ. V lost 0 bases, J lost 4 bases, and 10 bases lay in between. This CDR3 spans 15 amino acids. CDR3 in amino acids: CASSLVGGDNEKLFF. The CDR3 nucleotides are TGCGCCAGCAGCTTGGTAGGGGGAGATAATGAAAAACTGTTTTTT.

J is TRBJ1-3 and V is TRBV27; D remains ambiguous. Germline CDR1 MNHEY, CDR2 SMNVEV (reference sequence). V was shortened by 5 bases and J by 0 bases, with 14 bases between the two germline ends. The CDR3 length is 16 residues. The CDR3 DNA follows: TGTGCCAGCAGTCTCATCCCTCCCTCCTCTGGAAACACCATATATTTT. It translates to CASSLIPPSSGNTIYF.

This clone was recorded only once. This rearrangement joins TRBV11-2 to TRBJ2-1; D is undetermined. V gave up 5 bases and J gave up 0 bases, with 14 bases separating them. This CDR3 has 16 amino acids. The germline V gene encodes CDR1 SGHAT and CDR2 FQNNGV. The CDR3 loop reads CASSPTFSSSYNEQFF. Here the CDR3 DNA reads TGTGCCAGCAGCCCGACCTTCTCGAGCTCCTACAATGAGCAGTTCTTC.

This clone was seen a handful of times. The chain links TRBV2 to TRBJ1-2, with TRBD1 matching over 9 bases. Trimming cost V 5 bases and J 5 bases; bases outside gene matches: 3. The CDR3 runs to 13 residues. Germline V gives CDR1 SNHLY, CDR2 FYNNEI. CDR3 in DNA: TGTGCCAGCAGTCCTGGGACAGGGTATGGCTACACCTTC. Its protein product is CASSPGTGYGYTF.

The V and J genes are TRBV5-1 and TRBJ2-3, with 10 nucleotides matching TRBD1. CDR1 is SGHRS, CDR2 YFSETQ, per germline. This CDR3 comprises 17 residues. Trimming took 2 bases from V and 2 from J; bases not matched to a gene: 8. The CDR3 protein is CASSFLQGQGVTDTQYF. CDR3 bases: TGCGCCAGCAGCTTCCTGCAAGGACAGGGGGTCACAGATACGCAGTATTTT.

Only a few counts were recorded for this clone. The chain couples TRBV19 to TRBJ2-3, with unresolved D. The germline V and J ends were trimmed by 3 bases and 6 bases, with 13 bases remaining between them. CDR3 length equals 14 residues. Germline CDR1 is LNHDA and CDR2 is SQIVND (reference sequence). CDR3 region: CASSINLYGDTQYF. CDR3 coding DNA: TGTGCCAGTAGTATTAATTTATATGGGGATACGCAGTATTTT.

The V and J genes are TRBV6-5 and TRBJ2-1, with D possibly matching TRBD2 (6 bases). The V end was cut by 3 bases, the J end by 10 bases, with 16 bases between. There are 14 residues in the CDR3. Germline CDR1 is MNHEY and CDR2 is SVGAGI. CDR3 sequence: CASSYNTGVGEQFF. CDR3 sequence (DNA): TGTGCCAGCAGTTATAACACGGGGGTGGGCGAGCAGTTCTTC.

The chain combines TRBV6-5 with TRBJ2-3; 8 bases are shared with TRBD2. The ends lost 2 bases at V and 0 bases at J; junction bases unmatched: 4. Germline V gene sequence: CDR1 MNHEY, CDR2 SVGAGI. The CDR3 is 16 residues long. For the CDR3, the DNA is TGTGCCAGCAGTTACCAAGCTAGCGGGAGCACAGATACGCAGTATTTT. The encoded protein is CASSYQASGSTDTQYF.

The chain has TRBV27 and TRBJ1-2; 8 bases match TRBD1. CDR1 and CDR2 (germline): MNHEY, SMNVEV (reference sequence). This CDR3 has 15 amino acids. The trim removed 2 bases at V and 2 bases at J, leaving 4 bases unmatched. The CDR3 bases are TGTGCCAGCAGTTTAGGACAGGGCCTCAACTATGGCTACACCTTC. Translating gives CASSLGQGLNYGYTF.

This clone was seen a single time. This chain links TRBV5-4 with TRBJ2-5, with D possibly TRBD1 on 6 matching bases. Germline V gene data show CDR1 as SGHNT and CDR2 as YYREEE (reference sequence). The CDR3 is 14 residues long. Between the trimmed V and J ends, which lost 0 bases and 5 bases, there was a span of 11 bases. The CDR3 reads CASSLVARGETQYF. In DNA form, the CDR3 reads TGTGCCAGCAGCTTGGTGGCTAGGGGGGAGACCCAGTACTTC.

This sequence joins TRBV18 and TRBJ2-1, with a tentative D call TRBD1 (6 bases). Germline V gene data show CDR1 as KGHSH and CDR2 as LQKENI. The CDR3 contains 13 residues. V was pared by 5 bases and J by 7 bases, with 12 bases between. CDR3 nucleotides: TGTGCCAGCTCAGGCGTCCAGGGGAATGAGCAGTTCTTC. Translation: CASSGVQGNEQFF. Supplemented by reference TRBV18 and TRBJ2-1, the full variable domain reads NAGVMQNPRHLVRRRGQEARLRCSPMKGHSHVYWYRQLPEEGLKFMVYLQKENIIDESGMPKERFSAEFPKEGPSILRIQQVVRGDSAAYFCASSGVQGNEQFFGPGTRLTVL.